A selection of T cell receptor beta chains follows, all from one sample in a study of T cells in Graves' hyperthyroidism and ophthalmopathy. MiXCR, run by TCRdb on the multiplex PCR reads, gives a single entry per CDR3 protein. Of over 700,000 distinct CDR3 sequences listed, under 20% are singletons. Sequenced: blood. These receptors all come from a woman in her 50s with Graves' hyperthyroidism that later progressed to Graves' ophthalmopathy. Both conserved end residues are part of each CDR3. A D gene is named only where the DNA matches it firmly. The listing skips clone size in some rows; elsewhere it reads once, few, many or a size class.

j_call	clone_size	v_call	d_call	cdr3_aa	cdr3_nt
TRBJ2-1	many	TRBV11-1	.	CASSSPGTYNEQFF	TGTGCCAGCAGCTCCCCGGGAACCTACAATGAGCAGTTCTTC
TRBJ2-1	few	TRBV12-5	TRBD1	CASGQASYNEQFF	TGTGCTAGCGGACAGGCCTCCTACAATGAGCAGTTCTTC
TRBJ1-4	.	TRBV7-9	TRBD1	CASSKNRGEKLFF	TGTGCCAGCAGCAAAAACAGGGGTGAAAAACTGTTTTTT
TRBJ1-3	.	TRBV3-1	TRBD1	CASSSYRGTGNTIYF	TGTGCCAGCAGCTCCTACAGGGGGACCGGAAACACCATATATTTT
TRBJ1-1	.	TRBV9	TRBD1	CASSIQGQGGEAFF	TGTGCCAGCAGCATACAAGGACAGGGAGGTGAAGCTTTCTTT
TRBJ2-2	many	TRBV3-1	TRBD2	CASSQGARTSLYTGELFF	TGTGCCAGCAGCCAAGGAGCAAGGACTAGTTTATACACCGGGGAGCTGTTTTTT
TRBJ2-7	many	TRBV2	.	CAIIGTSYEQYF	TGTGCCATCATCGGGACCTCCTACGAGCAGTACTTC
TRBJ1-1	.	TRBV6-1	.	CASSDTAGFNTEAFF	TGTGCCAGCAGTGACACGGCGGGTTTTAACACTGAAGCTTTCTTT
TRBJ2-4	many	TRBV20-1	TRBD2	CSASGGVAKNIQYF	TGCAGTGCTAGCGGGGGGGTTGCCAAAAACATTCAGTACTTC
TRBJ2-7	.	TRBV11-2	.	CASSSRRRVEQYF	TGTGCCAGCAGCTCCCGGAGGAGGGTCGAGCAGTACTTC
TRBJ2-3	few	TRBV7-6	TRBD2	CASSPRLAGDLTTDTQYF	TGTGCCAGCAGCCCGAGACTAGCGGGGGACCTTACCACAGATACGCAGTATTTT
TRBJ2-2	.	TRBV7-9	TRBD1	CASSGTGTGKFALRNTGELFF	TGTGCCAGCAGCGGGACCGGGACAGGGAAATTTGCCCTCCGGAACACCGGGGAGCTGTTTTTT
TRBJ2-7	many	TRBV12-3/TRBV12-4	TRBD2	CASREGLAGVYEQYF	TGTGCCAGCAGAGAGGGACTAGCGGGGGTCTACGAGCAGTACTTC
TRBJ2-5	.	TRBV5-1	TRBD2	CASSLAFLAGGQETQYF	TGCGCCAGCAGCTTGGCCTTCCTAGCGGGGGGACAAGAGACCCAGTACTTC
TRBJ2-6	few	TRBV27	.	CASSLYFGGPGANVLTF	TGTGCCAGCAGTTTATACTTCGGGGGACCCGGGGCCAACGTCCTGACTTTC
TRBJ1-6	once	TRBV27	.	CASSKSNSPLHF	TGTGCCAGCAGCAAATCCAATTCACCCCTCCACTTT
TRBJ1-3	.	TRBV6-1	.	CASSTGTYSGNTIYF	TGTGCCAGCAGTACGGGGACCTACTCTGGAAACACCATATATTTT
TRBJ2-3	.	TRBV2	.	CASSVLGIPDTQYF	TGTGCCAGCAGTGTTCTGGGGATCCCAGATACGCAGTATTTT
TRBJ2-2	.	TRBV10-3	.	CAIKENTGELFF	TGTGCCATCAAAGAGAACACCGGGGAGCTGTTTTTT
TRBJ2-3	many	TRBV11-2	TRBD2	CASSLSGGTTDTQYF	TGTGCCAGCAGCCTTAGCGGGGGGACGACAGATACGCAGTATTTT
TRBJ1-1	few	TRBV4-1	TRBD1	CASSLFQGAGMVNTEAFF	TGCGCCAGCAGCCTATTTCAGGGGGCTGGGATGGTGAACACTGAAGCTTTCTTT
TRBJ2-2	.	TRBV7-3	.	CASSLMGPNTGELFF	TGTGCCAGCAGCTTAATGGGACCTAACACCGGGGAGCTGTTTTTT
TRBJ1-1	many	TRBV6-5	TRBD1	CASSYSKTGGGGEAFF	TGTGCCAGCAGTTACTCAAAGACAGGGGGCGGGGGTGAAGCTTTCTTT
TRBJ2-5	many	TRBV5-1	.	CASSLATSGPVETQYF	TGCGCCAGCAGCTTGGCCACCTCCGGCCCTGTGGAGACCCAGTACTTC
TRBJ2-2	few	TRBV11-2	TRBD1	CASSLETGISLLPGELFF	TGTGCCAGCAGCTTGGAGACAGGGATATCGCTTTTGCCAGGGGAGCTGTTTTTT
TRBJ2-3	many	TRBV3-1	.	CASSQGLARAQYF	TGTGCCAGCAGCCAAGGCCTAGCTCGAGCGCAGTATTTT
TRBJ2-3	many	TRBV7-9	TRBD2	CASSFLASGASTDTQYF	TGTGCCAGCAGCTTTCTTGCTAGCGGGGCTAGCACAGATACGCAGTATTTT
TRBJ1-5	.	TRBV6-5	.	CASSYSIPGGARNQPQHF	TGTGCCAGCAGTTACTCGATTCCAGGAGGGGCGAGAAATCAGCCCCAGCATTTT
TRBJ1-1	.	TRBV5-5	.	CASSSSGIKTEAFF	TGTGCCAGCAGCTCCAGCGGGATAAAGACTGAAGCTTTCTTT
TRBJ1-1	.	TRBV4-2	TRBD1	CASRTEDRGLNTEAFF	TGTGCCAGCAGGACAGAGGACAGGGGGCTGAACACTGAAGCTTTCTTT
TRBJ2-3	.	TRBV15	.	CATSRVSSDTQYF	TGTGCCACCAGCAGAGTATCGTCCGATACGCAGTATTTT
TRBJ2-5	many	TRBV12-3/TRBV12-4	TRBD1	CASSPVTGLAETQYF	TGTGCCAGCAGTCCCGTGACAGGGTTGGCAGAGACCCAGTACTTC
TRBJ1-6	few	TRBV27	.	CASSLSPAGVNSPLHF	TGTGCCAGCAGTTTATCCCCCGCCGGTGTTAATTCACCCCTCCACTTT
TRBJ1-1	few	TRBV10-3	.	CAISESMGLMNTEAFF	TGTGCCATCAGTGAGTCGATGGGCCTAATGAACACTGAAGCTTTCTTT